This T cell receptor beta chain appears in the sequencing data of a study of human T cells and chemical hapten exposure. Study-wide context: The sensitizing agent was 2% DPC, placed on approximately 2 cm by approximately 2 cm of upper inner arm skin.

The junction had 9 bases not matched to a gene; V was cut back by 2 bases and J by 1 base. This CDR3 comprises 17 residues. Germline V gene data show CDR1 as MNHEY and CDR2 as SVGEGT. Time point: pre-sensitization, week 0. Treatment of the sample: therapeutic diphenylcyclopropenone sensitization with weekly scalp DPC. Blood sampling preceded each patch test application. Note on this clonotype: This is likely a read error, given that the CDR3 carries no conserved phenylalanine or tryptophan at its end.

In TCRdb, the RACE reads were re-called with MiXCR into one record per CDR3 protein. The sample has roughly 110,000 distinct CDR3 sequences, around 10% seen once. The sequencing used whole blood, collected in connection with sensitization to the hapten diphenylcyclopropenone (DPC). This receptor was obtained from a woman between 50 and 59 years old with alopecia areata. Some clones in this sample may be carry-over from other donors' samples. V usage is TRBV6-2 or TRBV6-3 and J usage is TRBJ2-5; 8 bases line up with TRBD1. The DNA for the CDR3 is TGTGCCAGCAGTTACCGCCGAACAGGGGGTTTCCAAGAGACCCAGTACCTC. Protein sequence: CASSYRRTGGFQETQYL.